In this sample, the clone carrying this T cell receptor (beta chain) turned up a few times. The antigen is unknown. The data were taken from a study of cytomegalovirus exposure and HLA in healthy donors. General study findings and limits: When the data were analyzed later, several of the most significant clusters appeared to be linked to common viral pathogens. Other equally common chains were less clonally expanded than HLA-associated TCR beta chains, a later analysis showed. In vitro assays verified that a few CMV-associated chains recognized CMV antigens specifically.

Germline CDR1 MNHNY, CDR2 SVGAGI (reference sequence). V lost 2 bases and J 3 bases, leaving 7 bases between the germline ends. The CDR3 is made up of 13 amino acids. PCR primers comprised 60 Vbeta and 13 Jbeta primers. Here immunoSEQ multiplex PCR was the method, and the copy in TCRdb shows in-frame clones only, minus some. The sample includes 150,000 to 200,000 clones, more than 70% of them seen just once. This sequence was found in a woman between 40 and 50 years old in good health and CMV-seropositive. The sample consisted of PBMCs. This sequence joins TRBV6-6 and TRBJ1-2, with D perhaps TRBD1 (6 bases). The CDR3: CASSYEGDYGYTF. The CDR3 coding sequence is TGTGCCAGCAGTTACGAGGGGGACTATGGCTACACCTTC.